The entry that follows covers one T cell receptor beta chain sequence. CDR1 and CDR2 (germline): ENHRY, SYGVKD. V gave up 8 bases and J gave up 4 bases, with 17 bases separating them. The CDR3 runs to 14 residues. The sample originates from a study of shared T cell receptors in the human thymus. Using immunoSEQ multiplex PCR, the repertoire was profiled, and TCRdb retains in-frame clones only, with some absent. Of some 760,000 clones listed, 80% to 90% were seen once; the top ten hold approximately 0.01%. These sequences were also reported in another study, on human thymus T cells. That publication notes: Blood and thymic repertoires both appeared biased in V and J gene usage.

V and J are TRBV10-3 and TRBJ1-2, with D possibly matching TRBD1 (6 bases). The sequence derives from a girl under three years old with a congenital heart defect. The sample consisted of thymocytes. CDR3 in amino acids: CAISTDQGGYGYTF. The DNA for the CDR3 is TGTGCCATCTCGACAGATCAAGGGGGCTATGGCTACACCTTC.